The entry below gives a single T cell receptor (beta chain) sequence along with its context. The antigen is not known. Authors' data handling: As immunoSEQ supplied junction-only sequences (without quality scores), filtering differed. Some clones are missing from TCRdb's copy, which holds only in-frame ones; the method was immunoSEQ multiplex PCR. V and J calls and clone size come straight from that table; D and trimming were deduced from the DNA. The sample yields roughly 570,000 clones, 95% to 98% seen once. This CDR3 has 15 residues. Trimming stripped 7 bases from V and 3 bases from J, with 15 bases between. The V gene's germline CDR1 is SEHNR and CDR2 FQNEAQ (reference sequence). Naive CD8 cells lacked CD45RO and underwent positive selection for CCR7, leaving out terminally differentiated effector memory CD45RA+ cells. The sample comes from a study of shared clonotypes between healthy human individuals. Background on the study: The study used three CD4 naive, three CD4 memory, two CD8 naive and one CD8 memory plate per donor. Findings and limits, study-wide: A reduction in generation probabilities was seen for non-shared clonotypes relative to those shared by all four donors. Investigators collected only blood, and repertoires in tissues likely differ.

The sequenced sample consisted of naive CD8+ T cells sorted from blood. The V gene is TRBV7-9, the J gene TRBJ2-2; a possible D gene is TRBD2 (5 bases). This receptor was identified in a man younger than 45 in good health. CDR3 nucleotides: TGTGCCAGCAAGAGGGAGTCATTCGACACCGGGGAGCTGTTTTTT. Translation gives CASKRESFDTGELFF.